The rows below give T cell receptor beta chains drawn from one sample of a study of regulatory T cells in long-lasting Graves disease. TCRdb called the multiplex PCR reads again in MiXCR, with one record for every CDR3 protein. The sample shows around 500,000 distinct CDR3 sequences, approximately 15% of them seen only once. These same records also appear under a second study, on T cells in Graves' hyperthyroidism and ophthalmopathy.

This material consisted of peripheral blood mononuclear cells (PBMCs), taken at new diagnosis, from a patient treated with antithyroid drugs. These receptors originate from a man younger than 45 with Graves disease. Each CDR3 is given with its conserved first and last residue. The D gene is left open where the match is weak. Rows may omit the clone size; those that give it use once, few, many or a size class.

abundance,d_gene,v_gene,j_gene,CDR3nt,CDR3aa
few,.,TRBV20-1,TRBJ1-6,TGCAGTGCTAGAGAAGCGGTCGGGAGTAATTCACCCCTCCACTTT,CSAREAVGSNSPLHF
.,TRBD2,TRBV11-2,TRBJ2-2,TGTGCCAGCAGCTTAATTTGGACTAGCGGGAGATTGGACACCGGGGAGCTGTTTTTT,CASSLIWTSGRLDTGELFF
many,TRBD2,TRBV20-1,TRBJ2-7,TGCAGTGCCAGTCCTTACCTAGCGGGACCCTCCTACGAGCAGTACTTC,CSASPYLAGPSYEQYF
few,TRBD2,TRBV4-2,TRBJ2-4,TGTGCCAGCAGAAAGGCGGCGGGAGGGAGGGCGGACATTCAGTACTTC,CASRKAAGGRADIQYF
few,TRBD2,TRBV3-1,TRBJ2-7,TGTGCCAGCAGCCAAGAAAAAAGCGGGCTAGCGGGAGGTTACGAGCAGTACTTC,CASSQEKSGLAGGYEQYF
many,.,TRBV20-1,TRBJ2-3,TGCAGTGCTAGCAGTTCCCTAGAAGCAGATACGCAGTATTTT,CSASSSLEADTQYF
few,.,TRBV9,TRBJ1-5,TGTGCCAGCAGCCCTACCTCAGGGGTAGGGAATCAGCCCCAGCATTTT,CASSPTSGVGNQPQHF
.,.,TRBV7-9,TRBJ2-6,TGTGCCAGCAGCTCCCAGGGGACTACAATCTCTGGGGCCAACGTCCTGACTTTC,CASSSQGTTISGANVLTF
many,TRBD2,TRBV20-1,TRBJ2-2,TGCAGTGCTAGAGAGCCTAGCGGAGGCACCGGGGAGCTGTTTTTT,CSAREPSGGTGELFF
many,TRBD1,TRBV6-1,TRBJ2-1,TGTGCCAGCAGTGTCCTTACAGGGGGCGGCCACAATGAGCAGTTCTTC,CASSVLTGGGHNEQFF
many,.,TRBV5-1,TRBJ2-5,TGTGCCAGCAGCGACCCAGGGGAGACCCAGTACTTC,CASSDPGETQYF
.,.,TRBV20-1,TRBJ2-7,TGCAGTGCTTTCGAGGACCCCTACGAGCAGTACTTC,CSAFEDPYEQYF
.,.,TRBV12-3/TRBV12-4,TRBJ1-6,TGTGCCACCCAGTTGGATAATTCACCCCTCCACTTT,CATQLDNSPLHF
.,TRBD2,TRBV7-3,TRBJ2-5,TGTGCCAGCAGTTCTAGCGGGAGGGCCGAGACCCAGTACTTC,CASSSSGRAETQYF
few,.,TRBV15,TRBJ2-5,TGTGCCACCAGCAGAGATATGGAGACCCAGTACTTC,CATSRDMETQYF
many,TRBD2,TRBV20-1,TRBJ2-7,TGCAGTGCTAGAGGCCCGGGGGGTCCCATGAGGTACTTC,CSARGPGGPMRYF
many,TRBD2,TRBV7-9,TRBJ2-3,TGTGCCAGCAGTTTATTGGCGGGAGGGCCAAGAGATACGCAGTATTTT,CASSLLAGGPRDTQYF
many,.,TRBV11-2,TRBJ2-1,TGTGCCAGCAGCTTATCCTCCACCAACATAGATGAGCAGTTCTTC,CASSLSSTNIDEQFF
few,.,TRBV20-1,TRBJ2-1,TGCAGTGCTAGATCACAGCAGCGCGAGCAGTTCTTC,CSARSQQREQFF
few,TRBD2,TRBV6-1,TRBJ2-2,TGTGCCAGCAGCCTAAGCGGGATCTACGGGGAGCTGTTTTTT,CASSLSGIYGELFF
many,TRBD1,TRBV6-2/TRBV6-3,TRBJ2-2,TGTGCCAGCAGTTACCCTCAGACAGGGCGCACCGGGGAGCTGTTTTTT,CASSYPQTGRTGELFF
many,.,TRBV3-1,TRBJ1-1,TGTGCCAGCAGCCTGGATACCGACACTGAAGCTTTCTTT,CASSLDTDTEAFF
few,.,TRBV18,TRBJ1-2,TGTGCCAGCTCACCACTGGGGGTTGTAAATGGCTACACCTTC,CASSPLGVVNGYTF
.,.,TRBV12-3/TRBV12-4,TRBJ2-3,TGTGCCAGCAGTTTTAGGGCCGATTCGATCGATACGCAGTATTTT,CASSFRADSIDTQYF
many,TRBD2,TRBV7-8,TRBJ2-1,TGTGCCAGCACCTCACCGGGACTAGCGGACAATGAGCAGTTCTTC,CASTSPGLADNEQFF
many,.,TRBV28,TRBJ1-3,TGTGCCAGCAGTCCGCCCGGAGGGGTCGGAGTTGGAAACACCATATATTTT,CASSPPGGVGVGNTIYF
few,TRBD1,TRBV5-4,TRBJ2-5,TGTGCCAGCAGCTTACAGGGGTTAAAGACCCAGTACTTC,CASSLQGLKTQYF
many,.,TRBV11-2,TRBJ2-3,TGTGCCAGCGCGTTAGTTGGAGATACGCAGTATTTT,CASALVGDTQYF
.,.,TRBV27,TRBJ1-5,TGTGCCAGCAGTTTATTGCTAGGGAGGCAGCCCCAGCATTTT,CASSLLLGRQPQHF
once,.,TRBV5-4,TRBJ2-7,TGTGCCAGCAGCGGGGACCTCTCCTACGAGCAGTACTTC,CASSGDLSYEQYF
many,TRBD1,TRBV12-3/TRBV12-4,TRBJ1-6,TGTGCCAGCAGAAGTCGGGACAGCCGAAATTCACCCCTCCACTTT,CASRSRDSRNSPLHF
many,TRBD2,TRBV28,TRBJ2-7,TGTGCCAGCAGTCAACTAGCGGGAGCGCCCTACGAGCAGTACTTC,CASSQLAGAPYEQYF
.,TRBD2,TRBV13,TRBJ2-5,TGTGCCAGCAGCGTACTAGCGGGTCAAGAGACCCAGTACTTC,CASSVLAGQETQYF
many,.,TRBV20-1,TRBJ2-1,TGCAGTGCCACCCGTGGACTCGGGGCGGACAAGAATGAGCAGTTCTTC,CSATRGLGADKNEQFF
few,.,TRBV5-1,TRBJ2-5,TGCGCCAGCAGCGAAATGGGTCTGGATGGCGAGACCCAGTACTTC,CASSEMGLDGETQYF
.,.,TRBV20-1,TRBJ2-5,TGCAGTGCTAGGAGCCAGGTACAAGAGACCCAGTACTTC,CSARSQVQETQYF
many,TRBD1,TRBV27,TRBJ1-6,TGTGCCAGCAGCGGACAGGGGAAGCATAATTCACCCCTCCACTTT,CASSGQGKHNSPLHF
many,TRBD2,TRBV24-1,TRBJ2-3,TGTGCCACCAGTCCTGCGGGAGCCACAGATACGCAGTATTTT,CATSPAGATDTQYF
many,.,TRBV28,TRBJ2-7,TGTGCCAGCAGACGACAGGCCTACGAGCAGTACTTC,CASRRQAYEQYF
many,TRBD2,TRBV29-1,TRBJ2-3,TGCAGCGTTAGAGGACTAGCAACGGATACGCAGTATTTT,CSVRGLATDTQYF
many,.,TRBV15,TRBJ2-2,TGTGCCACCAGCTTCGGGACACCTACCGGGGAGCTGTTTTTT,CATSFGTPTGELFF
few,TRBD1,TRBV30,TRBJ2-7,TGTGCCTGGAGGACAGGGGGCGCAGCACGCGAGCAGTACTTC,CAWRTGGAAREQYF
few,.,TRBV7-9,TRBJ2-3,TGTGCCAGCAGCTTAGGGGATCCACAAGCAGATACGCAGTATTTT,CASSLGDPQADTQYF
many,.,TRBV12-3/TRBV12-4,TRBJ2-7,TGTGCCAGCAGTTCCACCCGGGACCCAATACCCTACGAGCAGTACTTC,CASSSTRDPIPYEQYF
many,TRBD2,TRBV28,TRBJ2-3,TGTGCCAGCAGTTTCGCCCCTAGCGGGGGCGATACGCAGTATTTT,CASSFAPSGGDTQYF
many,.,TRBV19,TRBJ1-1,TGTGCCAGTAGTTGGGCAGGGGAGAACACTGAAGCTTTCTTT,CASSWAGENTEAFF
.,.,TRBV3-1,TRBJ1-2,TGTGCCAGCAGCCAAGTCGGGGGCAGGCGGGGCTACACCTTC,CASSQVGGRRGYTF
.,TRBD1,TRBV29-1,TRBJ2-7,TGCAGCGTTGTTCTCCGGGACAGGTCCTACGAGCAGTACTTC,CSVVLRDRSYEQYF
many,TRBD2,TRBV18,TRBJ2-7,TGTGCCAGCTCTCCTGGGACTAGCGGGAACCACGAGCAGTACTTC,CASSPGTSGNHEQYF
few,.,TRBV28,TRBJ1-2,TGTGCCAGCAGTCCCGAATTCTATGGCTACACCTTC,CASSPEFYGYTF
few,.,TRBV30,TRBJ2-1,TGTGCCTGGGGGGAGGGGACAGCTCTTCGGAATGAGCAGTTCTTC,CAWGEGTALRNEQFF
few,TRBD1,TRBV20-1,TRBJ1-4,TGCAGTGCCCAGAGGGGGCAGGCGGGCTTTAATGAAAAACTGTTTTTT,CSAQRGQAGFNEKLFF